This T cell receptor (beta chain) was sequenced in a study of T cell responses to AZD1222 COVID-19 vaccine. Sequencing used immunoSEQ multiplex PCR; TCRdb keeps in-frame clones, though not all of them. The sample shows 150,000 to 200,000 clones, around 93% of them seen only once. Germline-derived CDR1 and CDR2 are LNHDA and SQIVND (reference sequence). The CDR3 extends over 12 amino acids. This receptor was identified in an adult in good health. This chain uses TRBV19 with TRBJ1-1; 8 bases line up with TRBD1. Here the sequenced sample was peripheral blood, taken on day 0 of AZD1222 vaccination. CDR3 DNA: TGTGCGACAGGGGAGGTGAACACTGAAGCTTTCTTT. Translated: CATGEVNTEAFF.